Listed below are T cell receptor beta chains from one sample, sequenced in a study of OX40 agonist ivuxolimab in advanced cancers. Produced via immunoSEQ multiplex PCR; TCRdb's table is partial and in-frame only. The sample has about 94,000 clones; around nine tenths are singletons. The specimen was CD4+ or CD8+ T cells sorted from blood, collected in a trial of the OX40 agonist ivuxolimab. Receptors originate from an adult with an advanced solid tumor such as melanoma, head and neck, liver or kidney cancer. Both conserved end residues are part of each CDR3. A D gene is named only where the DNA matches it firmly. Expanded clones are given a class, and other clones once, few, many or no size at all.

d_gene: NA
v_gene: TRBV14
j_gene: TRBJ2-2
abundance: NA
CDR3nt: TGTGCCAGCAGCCAAGGTCAAACGAACACCGGGGAGCTGTTTTTT
CDR3aa: CASSQGQTNTGELFF

d_gene: NA
v_gene: TRBV5-6
j_gene: TRBJ2-7
abundance: few
CDR3nt: TGTGCCAGCAGCCCACTGAAAGGGACTGGCTCCTACGAGCAGTACTTC
CDR3aa: CASSPLKGTGSYEQYF

d_gene: TRBD2
v_gene: TRBV2
j_gene: TRBJ2-3
abundance: NA
CDR3nt: TGTGCCAGCACGCCCCGGACTAGCGGGATGAGCACAGATACGCAGTATTTT
CDR3aa: CASTPRTSGMSTDTQYF

d_gene: NA
v_gene: TRBV6-4
j_gene: TRBJ2-1
abundance: NA
CDR3nt: TGTGCCAGCAGTCTACGGGAGAGGGACAATGAGCAGTTCTTC
CDR3aa: CASSLRERDNEQFF

d_gene: TRBD1
v_gene: TRBV6-1
j_gene: TRBJ1-2
abundance: NA
CDR3nt: TGTGCCAGCAGTGAAGCGTGGACAGGGGCGGCCTTTGGCTATGGCTACACCTTC
CDR3aa: CASSEAWTGAAFGYGYTF

d_gene: NA
v_gene: TRBV11-3
j_gene: TRBJ2-4
abundance: NA
CDR3nt: TGTGCCAGCAGCTTAAATCCAATTGGGGCCAAAAACATTCAGTACTTC
CDR3aa: CASSLNPIGAKNIQYF

d_gene: NA
v_gene: TRBV19
j_gene: TRBJ2-5
abundance: NA
CDR3nt: TGTGCCAGTGAGGTAGAAGAGACCCAGTACTTC
CDR3aa: CASEVEETQYF

d_gene: NA
v_gene: TRBV15
j_gene: TRBJ2-7
abundance: NA
CDR3nt: TGTGCCGCAGGGTCCATAGCGGCCTTTGGGGAGCAGTACTTC
CDR3aa: CAAGSIAAFGEQYF

d_gene: TRBD1
v_gene: TRBV5-1
j_gene: TRBJ1-3
abundance: NA
CDR3nt: TGCGCCAGCAGCTTGAGATTGGCCGGACAGGGCTCTGGAAACACCATATATTTT
CDR3aa: CASSLRLAGQGSGNTIYF

d_gene: TRBD1
v_gene: TRBV6-5
j_gene: TRBJ1-5
abundance: once
CDR3nt: TGTGCCAGCAGTGAAACAGGGGGCAATCAGCCCCAGCATTTT
CDR3aa: CASSETGGNQPQHF

d_gene: TRBD1
v_gene: TRBV28
j_gene: TRBJ1-1
abundance: NA
CDR3nt: TGTGCCAGCAGTGTCCGGGACAGGGTCACTGAAGCTTTCTTT
CDR3aa: CASSVRDRVTEAFF

d_gene: TRBD2
v_gene: TRBV7-9
j_gene: TRBJ2-6
abundance: NA
CDR3nt: TGTGCCAGCAGCTCGAGCGGGGTTAGAGGGGCCAACGTCCTGACTTTC
CDR3aa: CASSSSGVRGANVLTF

d_gene: TRBD2
v_gene: TRBV11-2
j_gene: TRBJ2-5
abundance: NA
CDR3nt: TGTGCCAGCAGCCTCGGGGCTTCGGGGGGGGAGACCCAGTACTTC
CDR3aa: CASSLGASGGETQYF

d_gene: TRBD2
v_gene: TRBV7-2
j_gene: TRBJ2-3
abundance: NA
CDR3nt: TGTGCCAGCAGCCCACTAGCGGGGATCACAGATACGCAGTATTTT
CDR3aa: CASSPLAGITDTQYF

d_gene: NA
v_gene: TRBV11-3
j_gene: TRBJ2-2
abundance: NA
CDR3nt: TGTGCCAGCAGCAGATCTGGAATGCGCACCGGGGAGCTGTTTTTT
CDR3aa: CASSRSGMRTGELFF